What follows are 5 T cell receptor beta chains derived from one specimen sequenced in a study of T cell changes during pregnancy in multiple sclerosis. Clones were sequenced by immunoSEQ multiplex PCR, and TCRdb holds only the in-frame ones, with some missing. This repertoire shows roughly 90,000 clones, about 93% found once; its top ten account for around 4%. Source: peripheral blood, taken in the first trimester of pregnancy. Every receptor here comes from a female donor with multiple sclerosis, enrolled in a pregnancy study.

The rearrangement links TRBV7-2 to TRBJ2-5; D unclear. CDR3 size: 13 residues. V was clipped by 5 bases and J by 2 bases, with 9 bases between them. Germline CDR1 and CDR2: SGHTA and FQGNSA. The CDR3 DNA follows: TGTGCCAGCAGCCCCAGAATTCAAGAGACCCAGTACTTC. As protein: CASSPRIQETQYF.

This rearrangement joins TRBV6-5 to TRBJ1-5; the D gene is possibly TRBD1 (5 bases). Trimming removed 8 bases from V and 7 bases from J, with 15 bases in between. CDR3 size: 13 residues. Germline assignment: CDR1 MNHEY and CDR2 SVGAGI. The CDR3 nucleotides read TGTGCCAGCGGACCCAGGGAATGGCAGCCCCAGCATTTT. This translates into CASGPREWQPQHF.

The V call is TRBV28, the J call TRBJ1-3; weak D call: TRBD1 (5 bases). The CDR3 extends over 13 amino acids. CDR1 is MDHEN and CDR2 is SYDVKM in the germline V gene. Between the trimmed V and J ends, which lost 5 bases and 8 bases, there was a span of 13 bases. CDR3 residues: CASSRGGADTIYF. The CDR3 nucleotides are TGTGCCAGCAGTAGAGGAGGGGCGGACACCATATATTTT.

The chain employs TRBV7-9 and TRBJ1-2; 7 bases line up with TRBD1. Germline lookup yields CDR1 SEHNR and CDR2 FQNEAQ (reference sequence). The V gene end was trimmed by 4 bases and the J gene end by 5 bases; junction bases not matched to a gene: 7. The length of the CDR3 is 14 residues. The CDR3 loop reads CASSSGQVLYGYTF. The CDR3, as DNA: TGTGCCAGCAGCTCTGGACAGGTCCTTTATGGCTACACCTTC.

The chain combines TRBV9 with TRBJ2-4, with 7 bases that match TRBD1. CDR3 length: 16 amino acids. Germline V CDR1 and CDR2: SGDLS, YYNGEE. After removal of 9 bases from V and 0 bases from J, the junction contained 12 bases not matched to a gene. CDR3 amino acids: CANWTQGQLAKNIQYF. As DNA, the CDR3 is TGTGCCAACTGGACCCAGGGACAGCTAGCCAAAAACATTCAGTACTTC.